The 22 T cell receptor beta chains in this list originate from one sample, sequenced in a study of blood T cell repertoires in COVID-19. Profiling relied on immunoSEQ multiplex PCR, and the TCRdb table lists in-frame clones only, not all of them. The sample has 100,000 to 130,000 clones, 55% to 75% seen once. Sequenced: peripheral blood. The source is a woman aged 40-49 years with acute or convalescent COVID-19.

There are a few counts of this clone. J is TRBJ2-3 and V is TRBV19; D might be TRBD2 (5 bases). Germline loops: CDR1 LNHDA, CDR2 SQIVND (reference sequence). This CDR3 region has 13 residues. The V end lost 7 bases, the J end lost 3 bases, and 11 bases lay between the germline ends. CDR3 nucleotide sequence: TGTGCCAGTAAGAGCCGCGGGACAGATACGCAGTATTTT. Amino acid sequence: CASKSRGTDTQYF.

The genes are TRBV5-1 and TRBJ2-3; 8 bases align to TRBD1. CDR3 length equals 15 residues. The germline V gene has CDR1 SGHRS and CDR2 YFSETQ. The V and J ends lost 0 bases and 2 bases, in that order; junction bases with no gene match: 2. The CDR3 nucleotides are TGCGCCAGCAGCTTGGCGGGACAGGTCACAGATACGCAGTATTTT. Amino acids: CASSLAGQVTDTQYF.

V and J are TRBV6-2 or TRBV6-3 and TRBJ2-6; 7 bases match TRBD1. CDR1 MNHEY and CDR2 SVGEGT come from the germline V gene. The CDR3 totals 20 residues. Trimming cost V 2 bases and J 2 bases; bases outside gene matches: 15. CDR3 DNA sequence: TGTGCCAGCAGTTACGAATACAGGGGCCCACGAGGGCCTGGGGCCAACGTCCTGACTTTC. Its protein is CASSYEYRGPRGPGANVLTF.

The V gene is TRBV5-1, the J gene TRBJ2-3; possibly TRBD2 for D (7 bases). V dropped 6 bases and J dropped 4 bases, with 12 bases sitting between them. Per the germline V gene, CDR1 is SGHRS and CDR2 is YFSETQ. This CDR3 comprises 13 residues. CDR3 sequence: CASKPGGADTQYF. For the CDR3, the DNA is TGCGCCAGCAAACCGGGGGGCGCAGATACGCAGTATTTT.

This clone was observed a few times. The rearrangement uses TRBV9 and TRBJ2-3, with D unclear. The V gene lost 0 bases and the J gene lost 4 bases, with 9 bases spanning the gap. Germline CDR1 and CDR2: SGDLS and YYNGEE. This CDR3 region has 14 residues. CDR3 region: CASSVAVGADTQYF. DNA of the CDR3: TGTGCCAGCAGCGTAGCGGTGGGCGCAGATACGCAGTATTTT.

Here the CDR3 reads CASSWGERGGRETQYF. The CDR3 DNA follows: TGCGCCAGCAGTTGGGGCGAGCGGGGGGGCCGGGAGACCCAGTACTTC. The rearrangement joins TRBV10-2 to TRBJ2-5, with 10 bases fitting TRBD2. This CDR3 is 16 amino acids long. The germline CDR1 and CDR2 sequences are WSHSY and SAAADI. J lost 5 bases, V lost 5 bases, and 11 bases had no gene match.

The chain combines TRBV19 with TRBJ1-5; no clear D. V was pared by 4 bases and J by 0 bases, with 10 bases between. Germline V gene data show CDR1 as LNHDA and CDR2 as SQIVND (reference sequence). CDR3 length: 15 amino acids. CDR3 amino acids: CASSKDPYSNQPQHF. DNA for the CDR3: TGTGCCAGTAGTAAAGATCCCTATAGCAATCAGCCCCAGCATTTT.

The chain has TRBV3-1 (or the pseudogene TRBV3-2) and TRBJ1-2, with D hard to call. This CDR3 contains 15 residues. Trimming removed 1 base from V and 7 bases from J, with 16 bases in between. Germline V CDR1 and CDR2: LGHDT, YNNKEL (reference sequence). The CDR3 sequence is CASSQVSSAEVGYTF. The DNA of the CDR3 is TGTGCCAGCAGCCAAGTATCTTCGGCCGAGGTTGGCTACACCTTC.

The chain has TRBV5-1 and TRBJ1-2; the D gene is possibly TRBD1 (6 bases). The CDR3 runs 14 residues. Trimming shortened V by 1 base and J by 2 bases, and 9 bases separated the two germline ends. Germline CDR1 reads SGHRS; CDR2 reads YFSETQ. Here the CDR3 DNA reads TGCGCCAGCAGCTTGCAGGGGAGAAACTATGGCTACACCTTC. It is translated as CASSLQGRNYGYTF.

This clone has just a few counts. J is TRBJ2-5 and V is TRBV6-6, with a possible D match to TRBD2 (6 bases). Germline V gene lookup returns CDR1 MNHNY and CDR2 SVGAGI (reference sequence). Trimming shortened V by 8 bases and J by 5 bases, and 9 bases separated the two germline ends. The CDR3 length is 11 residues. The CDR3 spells CASASGETQYF. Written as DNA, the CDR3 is TGTGCCAGCGCGAGCGGGGAGACCCAGTACTTC.

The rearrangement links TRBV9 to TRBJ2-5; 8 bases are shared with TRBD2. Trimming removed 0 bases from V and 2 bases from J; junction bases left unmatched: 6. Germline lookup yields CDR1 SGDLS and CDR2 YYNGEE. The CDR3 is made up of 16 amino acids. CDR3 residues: CASSVGAGGNQETQYF. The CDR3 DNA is TGTGCCAGCAGCGTAGGTGCGGGGGGTAATCAAGAGACCCAGTACTTC.

The CDR3: CSASSPGNTGELFF. The CDR3 nucleotides are TGCAGTGCTAGTAGCCCAGGGAACACCGGGGAGCTGTTTTTT. V gene TRBV20-1 combines with J gene TRBJ2-2; D not resolved. Trimming removed 3 bases from V and 1 base from J, with 9 bases in between. There are 14 residues in the CDR3. Germline V CDR1 and CDR2: DFQATT, SNEGSKA (reference sequence).

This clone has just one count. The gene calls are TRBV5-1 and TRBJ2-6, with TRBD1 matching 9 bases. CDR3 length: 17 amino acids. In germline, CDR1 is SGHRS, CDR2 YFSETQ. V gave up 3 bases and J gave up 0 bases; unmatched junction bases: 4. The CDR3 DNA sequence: TGCGCCAGCAGCTCGGGACAGGGATTCTCTGGGGCCAACGTCCTGACTTTC. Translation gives CASSSGQGFSGANVLTF.

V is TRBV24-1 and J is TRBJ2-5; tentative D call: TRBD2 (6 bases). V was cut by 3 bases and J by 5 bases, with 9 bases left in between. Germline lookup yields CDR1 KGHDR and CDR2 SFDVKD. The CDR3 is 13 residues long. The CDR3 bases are TGTGCCACCAGTGATATGGGGAGGGAGACCCAGTACTTC. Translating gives CATSDMGRETQYF.

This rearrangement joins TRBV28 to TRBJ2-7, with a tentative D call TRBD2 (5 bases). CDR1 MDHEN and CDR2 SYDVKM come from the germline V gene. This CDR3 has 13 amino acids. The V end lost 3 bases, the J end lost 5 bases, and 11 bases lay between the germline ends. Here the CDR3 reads CASSLSGKHEQYF. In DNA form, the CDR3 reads TGTGCCAGCAGTTTGTCGGGGAAGCACGAGCAGTACTTC.

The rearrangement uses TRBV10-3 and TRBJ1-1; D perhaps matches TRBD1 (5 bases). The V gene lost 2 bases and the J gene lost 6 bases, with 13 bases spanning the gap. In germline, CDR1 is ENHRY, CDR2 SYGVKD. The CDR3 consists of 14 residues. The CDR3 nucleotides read TGTGCCATCAGTGAGGGGGCACATCGAGCTGAAGCTTTCTTT. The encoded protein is CAISEGAHRAEAFF.

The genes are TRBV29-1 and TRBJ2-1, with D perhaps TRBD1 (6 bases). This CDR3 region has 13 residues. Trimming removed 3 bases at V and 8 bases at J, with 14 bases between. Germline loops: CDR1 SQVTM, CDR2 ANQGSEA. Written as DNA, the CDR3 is TGCAGCGTTGAGACAGGTCGTAACTATGAGCAGTTCTTC. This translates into CSVETGRNYEQFF.

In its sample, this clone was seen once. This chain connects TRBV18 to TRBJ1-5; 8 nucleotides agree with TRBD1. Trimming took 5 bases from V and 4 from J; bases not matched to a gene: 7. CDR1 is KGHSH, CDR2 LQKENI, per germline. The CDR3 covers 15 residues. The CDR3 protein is CASSSGQAPNQPQHF. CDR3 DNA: TGTGCCAGCTCATCGGGACAGGCCCCTAATCAGCCCCAGCATTTT. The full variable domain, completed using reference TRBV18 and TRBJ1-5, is NAGVMQNPRHLVRRRGQEARLRCSPMKGHSHVYWYRQLPEEGLKFMVYLQKENIIDESGMPKERFSAEFPKEGPSILRIQQVVRGDSAAYFCASSSGQAPNQPQHFGDGTRLSIL.

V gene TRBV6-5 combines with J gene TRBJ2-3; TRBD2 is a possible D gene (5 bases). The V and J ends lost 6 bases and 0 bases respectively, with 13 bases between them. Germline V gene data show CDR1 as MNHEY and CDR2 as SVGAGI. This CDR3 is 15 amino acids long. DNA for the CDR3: TGTGCCAGCAGACTTAGGACTGGCAGCACAGATACGCAGTATTTT. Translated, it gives CASRLRTGSTDTQYF.

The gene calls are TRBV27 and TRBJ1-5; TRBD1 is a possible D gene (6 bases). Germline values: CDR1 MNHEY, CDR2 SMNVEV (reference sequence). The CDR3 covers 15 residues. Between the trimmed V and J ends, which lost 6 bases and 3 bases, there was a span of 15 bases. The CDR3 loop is CASSPGQPFNQPQHF. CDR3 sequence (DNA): TGTGCCAGCAGCCCTGGACAGCCTTTCAATCAGCCCCAGCATTTT.

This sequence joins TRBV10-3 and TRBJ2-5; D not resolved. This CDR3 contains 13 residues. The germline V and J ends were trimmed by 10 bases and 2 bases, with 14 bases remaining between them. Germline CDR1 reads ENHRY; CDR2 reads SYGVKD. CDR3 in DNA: TGTGCCACCGTCGGTAAGACACAAGAGACCCAGTACTTC. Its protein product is CATVGKTQETQYF.

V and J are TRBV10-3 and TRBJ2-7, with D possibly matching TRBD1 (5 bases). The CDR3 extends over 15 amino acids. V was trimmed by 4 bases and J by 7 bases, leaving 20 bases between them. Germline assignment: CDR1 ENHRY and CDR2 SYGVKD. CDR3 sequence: CAISGGTGPTLEQYF. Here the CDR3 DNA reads TGTGCCATCAGTGGGGGAACAGGACCCACCCTTGAGCAGTACTTC.